These T cell receptor beta chains were read from a single sample in a study of shared clonotypes between healthy human individuals. The data were produced by immunoSEQ multiplex PCR, yet TCRdb's version contains in-frame clones alone and is incomplete. The repertoire holds about 2.2 million clones, with 93% as singletons. Sequences were obtained from naive CD8+ T cells from PBMCs. These receptors were taken from a young man in good health. Some clones in this sample may be carry-over from other donors' samples. CDR3s include the opening cysteine and the closing phenylalanine or tryptophan. D genes are given only for firm matches. Clone size, where shown, is once, few, many, or a class for clones that have expanded.

>-|-|TRBV2|TRBJ1-1
TGTGCCAGCAGTGACAGGGACGTGAACACTGAAGCTTTCTTT
CASSDRDVNTEAFF
>-|-|TRBV11-1|TRBJ1-2
TGTGCCAGCAGCTTAGGGGGGAACTATGGCTACACCTTC
CASSLGGNYGYTF
>-|-|TRBV6-5|TRBJ2-7
TGTGCCAGCAGTTACTCGATATCAGGCGCCTACGAGCAGTACTTC
CASSYSISGAYEQYF
>-|-|TRBV19|TRBJ2-3
TGTGCCAGTAGTAACCGGGACAAAAGCACAGATACGCAGTATTTT
CASSNRDKSTDTQYF
>-|once|TRBV19|TRBJ2-1
TGTGCCAGTAGTATAGTCGGGGGGCCCTACAATGAGCAGTTCTTC
CASSIVGGPYNEQFF
>-|-|TRBV5-1|TRBJ2-2
TGCGCCAGCAGCTTGCTTGAGAGAGGGGGTCAAGCCGGGGAGCTGTTTTTT
CASSLLERGGQAGELFF
>TRBD1|-|TRBV12-5|TRBJ1-3
TGTGCTAGTGCTCCAGGGACAGGGGGTCTCGGAAACACCATATATTTT
CASAPGTGGLGNTIYF
>-|-|TRBV19|TRBJ1-3
TGTGCCAGTAGTATTCGGGGTGTGGGGAACACCATATATTTT
CASSIRGVGNTIYF
>-|-|TRBV5-6|TRBJ2-1
TGTGCCAGCAGCTTGGCGGGAAGTGGGTACAATGAGCAGTTCTTC
CASSLAGSGYNEQFF
>TRBD1|-|TRBV28|TRBJ2-7
TGTGCCAGCAGTTTAGTCACGGGACAGCCCTACGAGCAGTACTTC
CASSLVTGQPYEQYF
>-|-|TRBV27|TRBJ2-7
TGTGCCAGCAGTTTAGGGGTGCGGGGCTACGAGCAGTACTTC
CASSLGVRGYEQYF
>TRBD1|-|TRBV29-1|TRBJ2-2
TGCGCCGGGGCCGACAGGGGTCGGACCGGGGAGCTGTTTTTT
CAGADRGRTGELFF
>-|-|TRBV28|TRBJ2-7
TGTGCCAGCAGTCCCGGGCCAGGGGATGGCTACGAGCAGTACTTC
CASSPGPGDGYEQYF
>-|-|TRBV9|TRBJ1-1
TGTGCCAGCAGCGTCCGTGATAGAGGACGGATTACTGAAGCTTTCTTT
CASSVRDRGRITEAFF
>-|once|TRBV5-1|TRBJ2-7
TGCGCCAGCAGCCTGGAGCCAGGGACTTCTGGGTCCTACGAGCAGTACTTC
CASSLEPGTSGSYEQYF
>-|-|TRBV19|TRBJ1-5
TGTGCCAGTAGTATCGCTGCTGGCAGTAGCAATCAGCCCCAGCATTTT
CASSIAAGSSNQPQHF
>-|-|TRBV7-9|TRBJ2-1
TGTGCCAGCAGCTTAGCTGGGACCCACAATGAGCAGTTCTTC
CASSLAGTHNEQFF
>-|-|TRBV27|TRBJ2-1
TGTGCCAGCAGTCCCCGGGTGGATGAGCAGTTCTTC
CASSPRVDEQFF
>-|-|TRBV5-4|TRBJ2-1
TGTGCCAGCAGCCATAACGATGAGCAGTTCTTC
CASSHNDEQFF
>-|few|TRBV28|TRBJ1-1
TGTGCCAGCAGTTCCCGGGATGGAAGGCGTACTGAAGCTTTCTTT
CASSSRDGRRTEAFF
>-|-|TRBV9|TRBJ2-2
TGTGCCAGCAGCGTTTTCCCCCAGACCGGGGAGCTGTTTTTT
CASSVFPQTGELFF
>TRBD2|-|TRBV7-9|TRBJ2-1
TGTGCCAGCAGCTTAATGGAAGCGGGAGGGCTATCGAGAGAGCAGTTCTTC
CASSLMEAGGLSREQFF
>TRBD2|-|TRBV28|TRBJ2-3
TGTGCCAGCAGTTCACTAGCGGGGAGGCTGGATACGCAGTATTTT
CASSSLAGRLDTQYF
>-|-|TRBV7-9|TRBJ1-4
TGTGCCAGCAGCTCGGGACAAAATGAAAAACTGTTTTTT
CASSSGQNEKLFF
>TRBD2|-|TRBV6-1|TRBJ2-7
TGTGCCAGCATCGGACTAGCGGGACACTACGAGCAGTACTTC
CASIGLAGHYEQYF
>-|once|TRBV6-1|TRBJ1-6
TGTGCCAGCAGTCCATTCGGGTATAATTCACCCCTCCACTTT
CASSPFGYNSPLHF
>-|-|TRBV11-2|TRBJ1-2
TGTGCCAGCAGGGGGACATCAAATGGCTACACCTTC
CASRGTSNGYTF
>TRBD2|-|TRBV7-9|TRBJ2-3
TGTGCCAGCAGCTCTCTAGCGGGGGGCCTTACAGATACGCAGTATTTT
CASSSLAGGLTDTQYF
>-|-|TRBV4-1|TRBJ2-1
TGCGCCAGCAGCCAAGATGAGGAGAGCGGGTCCTACAATGAGCAGTTCTTC
CASSQDEESGSYNEQFF
>-|few|TRBV30|TRBJ1-2
TGTGCCTGGAGTGCTTCCGGGAATGGCTACACCTTC
CAWSASGNGYTF
>-|once|TRBV9|TRBJ2-7
TGTGCCAGCAGCGTAGGAGGAGGGGGGAACTACGAGCAGTACTTC
CASSVGGGGNYEQYF
>-|-|TRBV4-3|TRBJ1-5
TGCGCCAGCAGCGATCAGTTCGGACAGAGCAATCAGCCCCAGCATTTT
CASSDQFGQSNQPQHF
>TRBD1|-|TRBV7-8|TRBJ1-2
TGTGCCAGCAGCTTAGACAGGGGGCGCGTTCCCTATGGCTACACCTTC
CASSLDRGRVPYGYTF
>TRBD1|once|TRBV11-3|TRBJ2-2
TGTGCCAGCAGAGAACAGGGGGCCGTCAACGGGGAGCTGTTTTTT
CASREQGAVNGELFF
>TRBD2|-|TRBV6-5|TRBJ2-1
TGTGCCAGCAGCCCTATGGGACTAGGTGGTGGAAGTTGGTTCTTC
CASSPMGLGGGSWFF
>TRBD2|-|TRBV6-5|TRBJ2-1
TGTGCCAGCAGTTACGAGTATCGTAGCGGGCACAATGAGCAGTTCTTC
CASSYEYRSGHNEQFF
>-|-|TRBV28|TRBJ2-7
TGTGCCAGCAGTTTATCAACAGGGAACTCCTACGAGCAGTACTTC
CASSLSTGNSYEQYF